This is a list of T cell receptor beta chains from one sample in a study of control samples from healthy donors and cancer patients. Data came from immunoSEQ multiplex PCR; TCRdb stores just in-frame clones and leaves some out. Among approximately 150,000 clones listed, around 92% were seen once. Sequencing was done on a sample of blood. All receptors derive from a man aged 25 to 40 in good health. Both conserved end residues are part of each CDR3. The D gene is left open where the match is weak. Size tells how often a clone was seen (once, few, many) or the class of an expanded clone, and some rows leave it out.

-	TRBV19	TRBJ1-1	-	TGTGCCAGTAGTCTGGGGGCTGAAGCTTTCTTT	CASSLGAEAFF
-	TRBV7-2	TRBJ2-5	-	TGTGCCAGCAGCCTTCTCTACAGGGAAGAAGAGACCCAGTACTTC	CASSLLYREEETQYF
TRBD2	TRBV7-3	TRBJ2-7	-	TGTGCCAGCAGCTCCTTCGGGGGGGCAGCCTACGAGCAGTACTTC	CASSSFGGAAYEQYF
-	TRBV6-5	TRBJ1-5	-	TGTGCCAGCACCCCAGGTGGCACCTTAAATCAGCCCCAGCATTTT	CASTPGGTLNQPQHF
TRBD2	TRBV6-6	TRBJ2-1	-	TGTGCCAGCAAACCGCGGGGGGGCCAGTACAATGAGCAGTTCTTC	CASKPRGGQYNEQFF
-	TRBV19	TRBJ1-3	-	TGTGCCAGTAGCGTTGTCGGGTACCCCTCTGGAAACACCATATATTTT	CASSVVGYPSGNTIYF
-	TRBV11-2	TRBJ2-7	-	TGTGCCAGCAGCTTTAGTGGGGGCCGGGAGCAGTACTTC	CASSFSGGREQYF
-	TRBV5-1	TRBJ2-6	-	TGCGCCAGCAGCCTGTACTTTTCTGGGGCCAACGTCCTGACTTTC	CASSLYFSGANVLTF
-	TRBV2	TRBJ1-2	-	TGTGCCAGCATGATGGCAGGGCCTAACTATGGCTACACCTTC	CASMMAGPNYGYTF
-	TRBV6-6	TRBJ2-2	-	TGTGCCAGCAGTTATAAAGTTGCGAACACCGGGGAGCTGTTTTTT	CASSYKVANTGELFF
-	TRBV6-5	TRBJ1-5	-	TGTGCCAGCAGCAGCGGGAGAAATCAGCCCCAGCATTTT	CASSSGRNQPQHF
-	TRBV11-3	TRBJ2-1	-	TGTGCCAGCAGCTTAGATCCGTCTAGCGCAAAGAATGAGCAGTTCTTC	CASSLDPSSAKNEQFF
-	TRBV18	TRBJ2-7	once	TGTGCCAGCTCACCGCGAGTCTCCGAACGTTCCGAGCAGTACTTC	CASSPRVSERSEQYF
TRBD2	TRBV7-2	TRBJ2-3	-	TGTGCCAGCAGCTTAGGACGACTAGCATTATATACGCAGTATTTT	CASSLGRLALYTQYF
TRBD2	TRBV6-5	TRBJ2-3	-	TGTGCCAGCAGTTACCTCGGAGCGGGGCCCACAGATACGCAGTATTTT	CASSYLGAGPTDTQYF
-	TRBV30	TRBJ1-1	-	TGTGCCTGGAGTGTCCTAGGAAGGACTGAAGCTTTCTTT	CAWSVLGRTEAFF
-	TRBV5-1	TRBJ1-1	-	TGCGCCAGCAGCCCGAATCACGGGGAGGGCACTGAAGCTTTCTTT	CASSPNHGEGTEAFF
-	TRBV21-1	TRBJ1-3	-	TGTGCCAGCAGCAAAATATCGGCAGATTCTGGAAACACCATATATTTT	CASSKISADSGNTIYF
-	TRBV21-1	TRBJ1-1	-	TGTGCCAGCCGGGCAGACCAGGGAAACGAATTGAACACTGAAGCTTTCTTT	CASRADQGNELNTEAFF
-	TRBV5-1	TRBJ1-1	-	TGCGCCAGCAGCTTGTCCGTAGGGGGGCGAACTGAAGCTTTCTTT	CASSLSVGGRTEAFF
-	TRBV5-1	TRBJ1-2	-	TGCGCCAGCAGCTTGGAAGGGGCAGACTATGGCTACACCTTC	CASSLEGADYGYTF
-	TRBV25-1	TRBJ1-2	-	TGTGCCAGCAGTGAATCGGGACTCTCCTTGCTTAACTATGGCTACACCTTC	CASSESGLSLLNYGYTF
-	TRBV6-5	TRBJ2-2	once	TGTGCCAGCAGCATCAGGGTTTTCACCGGGGAGCTGTTTTTT	CASSIRVFTGELFF
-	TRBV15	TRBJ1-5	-	TGTGCCACCAGCAGAGCCCGCGGTAATCAGCCCCAGCATTTT	CATSRARGNQPQHF
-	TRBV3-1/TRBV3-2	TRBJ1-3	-	TGTGCCAGCAGCTGGGACGGTGGCTCTGGAAACACCATATATTTT	CASSWDGGSGNTIYF
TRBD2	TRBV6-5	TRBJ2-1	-	TGTGCCAGCAGTTACTCGGCTAGCGGGGCCTACAATGAGCAGTTCTTC	CASSYSASGAYNEQFF
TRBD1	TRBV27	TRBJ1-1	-	TGTGCCAGCAGTCCGACAGGGGGAAACACTGAAGCTTTCTTT	CASSPTGGNTEAFF
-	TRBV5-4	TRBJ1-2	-	TGTGCCAGCAGCTTGGAGGCAGTTTATGGCTACACCTTC	CASSLEAVYGYTF
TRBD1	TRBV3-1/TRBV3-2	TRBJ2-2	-	TGTGCCAGCAGCCTGCCAACCCTTTCCGGGACAGACTCTAACACCGGGGAGCTGTTTTTT	CASSLPTLSGTDSNTGELFF
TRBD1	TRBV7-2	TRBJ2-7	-	TGTGCCAGCAGCTTAACGACAGGGGCCAGCTCCTACGAGCAGTACTTC	CASSLTTGASSYEQYF
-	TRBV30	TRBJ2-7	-	TGTGCCTGGAACAGGGAGGCCTACGAGCAGTACTTC	CAWNREAYEQYF
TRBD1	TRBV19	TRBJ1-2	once	TGTGCCACCACATGGGACAGGGGACTACACTATGGCTACACCTTC	CATTWDRGLHYGYTF
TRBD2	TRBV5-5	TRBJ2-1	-	TGTGCCAGCAGCTTGGAGTTTGGACTAGGAGGGGACAATGAGCAGTTCTTC	CASSLEFGLGGDNEQFF
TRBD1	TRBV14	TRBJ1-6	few	TGTGCCAGCAGTTGGGACAGGGCTTCACCCCTCCACTTT	CASSWDRASPLHF